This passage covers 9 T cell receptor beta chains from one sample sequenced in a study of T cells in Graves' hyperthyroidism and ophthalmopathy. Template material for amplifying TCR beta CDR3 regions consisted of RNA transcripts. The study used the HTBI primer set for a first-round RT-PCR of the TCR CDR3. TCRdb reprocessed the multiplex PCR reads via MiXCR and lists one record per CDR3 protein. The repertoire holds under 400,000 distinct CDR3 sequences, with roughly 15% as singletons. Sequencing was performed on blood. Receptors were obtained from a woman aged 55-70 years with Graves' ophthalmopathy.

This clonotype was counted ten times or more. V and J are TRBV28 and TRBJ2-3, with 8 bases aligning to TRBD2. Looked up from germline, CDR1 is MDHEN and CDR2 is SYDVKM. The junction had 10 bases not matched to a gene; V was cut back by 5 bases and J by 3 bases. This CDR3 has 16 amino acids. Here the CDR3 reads CASSHSGEGATDTQYF. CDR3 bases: TGTGCCAGCAGTCATAGCGGGGAGGGAGCGACAGATACGCAGTATTTT.

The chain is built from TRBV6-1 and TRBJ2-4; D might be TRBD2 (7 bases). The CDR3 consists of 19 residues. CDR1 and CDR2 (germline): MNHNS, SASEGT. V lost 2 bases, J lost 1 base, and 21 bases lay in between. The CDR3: CASSEIAGGRGGAKNIQYF. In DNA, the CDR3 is TGTGCCAGCAGTGAAATAGCCGGGGGGCGGGGTGGGGCCAAAAACATTCAGTACTTC.

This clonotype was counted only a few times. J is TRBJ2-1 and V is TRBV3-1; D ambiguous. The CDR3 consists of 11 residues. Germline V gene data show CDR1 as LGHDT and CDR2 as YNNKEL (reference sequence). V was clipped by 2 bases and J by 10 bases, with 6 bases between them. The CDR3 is CASSQWQEQFF. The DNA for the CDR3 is TGTGCCAGCAGCCAATGGCAAGAGCAGTTCTTC.

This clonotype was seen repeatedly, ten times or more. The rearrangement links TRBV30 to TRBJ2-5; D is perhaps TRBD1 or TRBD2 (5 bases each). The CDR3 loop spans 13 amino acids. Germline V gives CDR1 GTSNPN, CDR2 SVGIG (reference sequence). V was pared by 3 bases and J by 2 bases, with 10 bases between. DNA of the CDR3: TGTGCCTGGAGGGGTGAGGGGCAAGAGACCCAGTACTTC. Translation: CAWRGEGQETQYF.

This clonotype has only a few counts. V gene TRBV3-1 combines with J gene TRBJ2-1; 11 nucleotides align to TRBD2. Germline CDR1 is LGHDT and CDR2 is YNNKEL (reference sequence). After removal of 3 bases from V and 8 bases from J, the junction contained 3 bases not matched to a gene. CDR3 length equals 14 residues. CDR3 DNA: TGTGCCAGCAGCCAGATAGCGGGAGGGCATGAGCAGTTCTTC. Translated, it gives CASSQIAGGHEQFF.

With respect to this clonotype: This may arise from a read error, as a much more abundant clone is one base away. In DNA, the CDR3 is TGTGCCATCAGTGAGTCGGAGACAGGGGTCATACCGAACACCGGGGAGCTGCTTTTT. This encodes CAISESETGVIPNTGELLF. The J gene is TRBJ2-2, the V gene TRBV10-3; 8 bases fit TRBD1. The CDR3 totals 19 residues. Germline CDR1 and CDR2: ENHRY and SYGVKD.

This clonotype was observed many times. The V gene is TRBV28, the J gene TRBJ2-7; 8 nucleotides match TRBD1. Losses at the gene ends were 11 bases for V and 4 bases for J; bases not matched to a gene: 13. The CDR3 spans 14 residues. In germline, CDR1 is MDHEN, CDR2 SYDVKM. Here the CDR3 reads CAYTPGQAPYEQYF. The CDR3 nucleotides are TGTGCCTACACTCCGGGACAGGCACCTTACGAGCAGTACTTC. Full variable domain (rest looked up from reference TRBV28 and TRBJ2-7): DVKVTQSSRYLVKRTGEKVFLECVQDMDHENMFWYRQDPGLGLRLIYFSYDVKMKEKGDIPEGYSVSREKKERFSLILESASTNQTSMYLCAYTPGQAPYEQYFGPGTRLTVT.

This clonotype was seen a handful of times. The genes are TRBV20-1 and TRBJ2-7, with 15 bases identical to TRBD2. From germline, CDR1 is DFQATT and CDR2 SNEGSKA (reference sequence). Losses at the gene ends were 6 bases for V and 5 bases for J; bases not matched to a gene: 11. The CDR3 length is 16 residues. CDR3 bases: TGCAGTGCGAGGACTAGCGGGAGGGCCTCGGTCCACGAGCAGTACTTC. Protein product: CSARTSGRASVHEQYF.

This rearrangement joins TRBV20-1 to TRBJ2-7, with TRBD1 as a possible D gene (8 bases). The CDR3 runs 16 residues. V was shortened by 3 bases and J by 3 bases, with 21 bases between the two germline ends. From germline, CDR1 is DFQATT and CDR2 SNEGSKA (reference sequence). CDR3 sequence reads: CSARDREGGYYYEQYF. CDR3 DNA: TGCAGTGCTAGGGACAGGGAGGGGGGATACTACTACGAGCAGTACTTC.